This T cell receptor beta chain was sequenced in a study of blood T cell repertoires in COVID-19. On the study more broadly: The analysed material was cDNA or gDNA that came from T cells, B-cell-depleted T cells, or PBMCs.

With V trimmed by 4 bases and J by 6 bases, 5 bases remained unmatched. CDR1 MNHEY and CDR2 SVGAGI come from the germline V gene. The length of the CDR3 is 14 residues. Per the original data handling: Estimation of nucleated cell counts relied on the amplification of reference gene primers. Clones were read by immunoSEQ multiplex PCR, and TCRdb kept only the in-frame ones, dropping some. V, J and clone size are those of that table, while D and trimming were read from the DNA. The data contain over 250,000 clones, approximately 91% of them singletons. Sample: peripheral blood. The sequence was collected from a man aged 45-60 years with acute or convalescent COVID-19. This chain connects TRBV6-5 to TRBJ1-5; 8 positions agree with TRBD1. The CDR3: CASSSGGAGQPQHF. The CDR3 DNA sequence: TGTGCCAGCAGTTCAGGGGGCGCGGGTCAGCCCCAGCATTTT.